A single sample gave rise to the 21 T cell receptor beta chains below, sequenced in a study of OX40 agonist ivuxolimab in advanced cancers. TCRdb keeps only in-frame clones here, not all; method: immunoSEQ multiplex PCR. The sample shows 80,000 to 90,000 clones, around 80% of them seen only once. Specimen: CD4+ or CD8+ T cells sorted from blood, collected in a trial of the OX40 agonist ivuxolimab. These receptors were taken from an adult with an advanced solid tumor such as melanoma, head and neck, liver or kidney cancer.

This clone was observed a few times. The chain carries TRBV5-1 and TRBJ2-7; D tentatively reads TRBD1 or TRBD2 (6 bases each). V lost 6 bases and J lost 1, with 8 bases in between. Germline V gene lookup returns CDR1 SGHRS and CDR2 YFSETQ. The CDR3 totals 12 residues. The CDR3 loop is CASKGGSYEQYF. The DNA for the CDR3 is TGCGCCAGCAAAGGGGGGTCCTACGAGCAGTACTTC.

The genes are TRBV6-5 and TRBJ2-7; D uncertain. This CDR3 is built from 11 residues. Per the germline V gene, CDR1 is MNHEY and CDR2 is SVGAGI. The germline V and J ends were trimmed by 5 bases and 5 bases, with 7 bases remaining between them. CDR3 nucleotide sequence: TGTGCCAGCAGTCAAGGGAACGAGCAGTACTTC. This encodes CASSQGNEQYF.

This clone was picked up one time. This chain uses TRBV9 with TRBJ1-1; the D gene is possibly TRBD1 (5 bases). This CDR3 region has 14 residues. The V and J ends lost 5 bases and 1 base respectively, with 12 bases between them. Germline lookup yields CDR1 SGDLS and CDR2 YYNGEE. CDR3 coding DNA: TGTGCCAGCAGTCCAGGGACTGCGAACACTGAAGCTTTCTTT. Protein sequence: CASSPGTANTEAFF.

This CDR3 reads CASSSTGQMNTEAFF. CDR3 in DNA: TGCGCCAGCAGCTCGACGGGACAGATGAACACTGAAGCTTTCTTT. This rearrangement joins TRBV5-1 to TRBJ1-1; 7 bases line up with TRBD1. The CDR3 spans 15 residues. The V and J ends lost 3 bases and 0 bases, in that order; junction bases with no gene match: 5. Germline V gives CDR1 SGHRS, CDR2 YFSETQ.

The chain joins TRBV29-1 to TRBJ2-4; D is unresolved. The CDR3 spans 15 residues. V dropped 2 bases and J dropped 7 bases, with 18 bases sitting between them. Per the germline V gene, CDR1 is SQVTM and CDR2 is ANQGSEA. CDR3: CSVETLRSLGNIQYF. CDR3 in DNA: TGCAGCGTTGAAACATTACGGAGCTTGGGTAACATTCAGTACTTC.

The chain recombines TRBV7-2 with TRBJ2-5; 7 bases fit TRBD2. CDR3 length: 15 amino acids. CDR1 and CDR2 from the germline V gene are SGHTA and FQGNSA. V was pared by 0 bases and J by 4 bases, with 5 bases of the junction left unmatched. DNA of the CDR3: TGTGCCAGCAGCTTAGCGACTAGCTTCCGAGAGACCCAGTACTTC. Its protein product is CASSLATSFRETQYF.

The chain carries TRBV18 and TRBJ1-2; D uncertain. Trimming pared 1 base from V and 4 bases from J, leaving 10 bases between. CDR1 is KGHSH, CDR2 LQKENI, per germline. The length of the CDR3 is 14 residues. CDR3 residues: CASSPQGSSYGYTF. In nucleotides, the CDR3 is TGTGCCAGCTCACCACAGGGCAGCTCCTATGGCTACACCTTC.

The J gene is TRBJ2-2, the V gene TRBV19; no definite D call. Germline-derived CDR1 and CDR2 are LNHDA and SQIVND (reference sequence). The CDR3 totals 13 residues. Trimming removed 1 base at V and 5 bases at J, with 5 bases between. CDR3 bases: TGTGCCAGTAGTATAGTGGGGACCGGGGAGCTGTTTTTT. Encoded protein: CASSIVGTGELFF. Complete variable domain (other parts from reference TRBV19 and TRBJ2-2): DGGITQSPKYLFRKEGQNVTLSCEQNLNHDAMYWYRQDPGQGLRLIYYSQIVNDFQKGDIAEGYSVSREKKESFPLTVTSAQKNPTAFYLCASSIVGTGELFFGEGSRLTVL.

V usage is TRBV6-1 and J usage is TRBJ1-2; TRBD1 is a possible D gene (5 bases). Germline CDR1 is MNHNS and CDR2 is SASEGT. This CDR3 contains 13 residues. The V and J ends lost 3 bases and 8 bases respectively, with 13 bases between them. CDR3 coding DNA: TGTGCCAGCAGTGAGGCCACCAGGGCCGGCTACACCTTC. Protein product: CASSEATRAGYTF.

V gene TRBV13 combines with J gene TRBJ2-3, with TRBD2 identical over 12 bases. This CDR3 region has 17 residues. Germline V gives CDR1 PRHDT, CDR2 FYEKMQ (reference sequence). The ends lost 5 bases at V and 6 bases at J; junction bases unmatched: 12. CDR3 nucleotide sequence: TGTGCCAGCAGCAGTACCCCGGGACTAGCGGGCTTGGATACGCAGTATTTT. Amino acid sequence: CASSSTPGLAGLDTQYF.

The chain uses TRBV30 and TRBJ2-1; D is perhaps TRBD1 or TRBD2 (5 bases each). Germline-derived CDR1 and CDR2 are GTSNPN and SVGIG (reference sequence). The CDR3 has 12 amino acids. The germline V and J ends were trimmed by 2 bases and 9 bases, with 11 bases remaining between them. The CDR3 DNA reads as TGTGCCTGGAGTATCACCGGGACTGAGCAGTTCTTC. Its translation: CAWSITGTEQFF. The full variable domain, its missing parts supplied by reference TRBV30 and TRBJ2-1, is SQTIHQWPATLVQPVGSPLSLECTVEGTSNPNLYWYRQAAGRGLQLLFYSVGIGQISSEVPQNLSASRPQDRQFILSSKKLLLSDSGFYLCAWSITGTEQFFGPGTRLTVL.

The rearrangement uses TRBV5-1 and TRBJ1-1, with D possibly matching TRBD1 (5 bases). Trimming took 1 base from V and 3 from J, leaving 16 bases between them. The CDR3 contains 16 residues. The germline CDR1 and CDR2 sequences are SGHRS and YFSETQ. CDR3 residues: CASSLMAGLSDTEAFF. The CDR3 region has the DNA TGCGCCAGCAGCTTGATGGCAGGGCTAAGCGACACTGAAGCTTTCTTT.

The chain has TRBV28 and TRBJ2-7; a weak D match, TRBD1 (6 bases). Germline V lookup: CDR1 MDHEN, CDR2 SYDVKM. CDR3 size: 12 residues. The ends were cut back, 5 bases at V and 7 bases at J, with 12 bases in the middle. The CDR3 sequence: CASSGTSREQYF. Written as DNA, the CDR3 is TGTGCCAGCAGTGGGACATCTCGGGAGCAGTACTTC.

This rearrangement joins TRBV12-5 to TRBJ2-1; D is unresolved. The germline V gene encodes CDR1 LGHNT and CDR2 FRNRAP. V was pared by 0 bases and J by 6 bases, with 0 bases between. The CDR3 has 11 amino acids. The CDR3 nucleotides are TGTGCTAGTGGTTTGGTCAATGAGCAGTTCTTC. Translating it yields CASGLVNEQFF.

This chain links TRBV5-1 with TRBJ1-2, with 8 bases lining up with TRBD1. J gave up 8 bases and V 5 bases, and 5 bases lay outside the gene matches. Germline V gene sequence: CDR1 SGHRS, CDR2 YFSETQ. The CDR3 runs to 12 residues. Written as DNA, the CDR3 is TGCGCCAGCAGTCCCGGACAGGGCGGCTACACCTTC. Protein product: CASSPGQGGYTF.

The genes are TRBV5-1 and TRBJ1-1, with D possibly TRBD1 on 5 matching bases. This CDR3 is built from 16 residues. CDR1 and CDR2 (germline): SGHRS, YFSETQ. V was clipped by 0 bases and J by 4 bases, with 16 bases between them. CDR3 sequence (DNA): TGCGCCAGCAGCTTGGATCGTCCAGGGTTGGGCACTGAAGCTTTCTTT. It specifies CASSLDRPGLGTEAFF.

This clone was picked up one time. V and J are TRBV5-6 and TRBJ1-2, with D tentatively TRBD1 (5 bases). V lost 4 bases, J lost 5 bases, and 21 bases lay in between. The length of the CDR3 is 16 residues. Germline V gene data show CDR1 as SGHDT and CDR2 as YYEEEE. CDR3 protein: CASSIWTLELDYGYTF. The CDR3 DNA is TGTGCCAGCAGCATTTGGACACTTGAATTGGATTATGGCTACACCTTC.

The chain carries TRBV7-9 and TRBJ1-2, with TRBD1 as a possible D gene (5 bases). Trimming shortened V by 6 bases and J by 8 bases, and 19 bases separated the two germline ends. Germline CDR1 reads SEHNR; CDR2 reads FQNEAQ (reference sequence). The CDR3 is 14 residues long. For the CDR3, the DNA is TGTGCCAGCAGAAAAATAGGGGCGGGGGGAGGCTACACCTTC. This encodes CASRKIGAGGGYTF.

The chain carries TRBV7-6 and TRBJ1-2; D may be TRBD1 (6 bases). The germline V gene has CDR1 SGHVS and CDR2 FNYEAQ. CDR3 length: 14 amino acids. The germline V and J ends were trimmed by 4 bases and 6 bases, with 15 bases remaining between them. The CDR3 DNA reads TGTGCCAGCAGCTCGGGACATACGTTCGATGGCTACACCTTC. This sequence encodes CASSSGHTFDGYTF.

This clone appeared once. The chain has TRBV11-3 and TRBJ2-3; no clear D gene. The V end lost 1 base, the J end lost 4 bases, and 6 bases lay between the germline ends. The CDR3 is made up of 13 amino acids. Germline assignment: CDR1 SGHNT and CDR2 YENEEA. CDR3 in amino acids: CASSLGGPDTQYF. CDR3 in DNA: TGTGCCAGCAGCTTAGGTGGACCAGATACGCAGTATTTT.

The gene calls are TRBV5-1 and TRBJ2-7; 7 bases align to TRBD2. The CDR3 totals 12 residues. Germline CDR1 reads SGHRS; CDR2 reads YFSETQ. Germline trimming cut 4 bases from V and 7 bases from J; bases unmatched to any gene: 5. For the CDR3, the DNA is TGCGCCAGCAGCCGGGGGGAAGGGGAGCAGTACTTC. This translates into CASSRGEGEQYF. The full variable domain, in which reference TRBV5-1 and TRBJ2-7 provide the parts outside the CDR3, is KAGVTQTPRYLIKTRGQQVTLSCSPISGHRSVSWYQQTPGQGLQFLFEYFSETQRNKGNFPGRFSGRQFSNSRSEMNVSTLELGDSALYLCASSRGEGEQYFGPGTRLTVT.